The T cell receptor beta chain described here comes from a study of blood T cell repertoires in COVID-19. Study-level information: Donors in the United States, Italy and Spain gave samples during acute or convalescent COVID-19. From T cells, B-cell-depleted T cells, or PBMCs came the material, which was cDNA or gDNA.

The CDR3 contains 14 residues. V gave up 3 bases and J gave up 8 bases; unmatched junction bases: 5. CDR1 and CDR2 (germline): SGHNT, YYREEE (reference sequence). Produced via immunoSEQ multiplex PCR; TCRdb's table is partial and in-frame only. This sample has about 250,000 clones, with approximately 80% found just once. The sample was peripheral blood. The V call is TRBV5-4, the J call TRBJ1-6, with 7 bases aligning to TRBD1. The receptor comes from a man of 80 years or more with acute or convalescent COVID-19. CDR3 in DNA: TGTGCCAGCAGCTCGACAGGGAATGATTCACCCCTCCACTTT. Amino acid sequence: CASSSTGNDSPLHF. Together with reference TRBV5-4 and TRBJ1-6, the CDR3 gives the full variable domain: ETGVTQSPTHLIKTRGQQVTLRCSSQSGHNTVSWYQQALGQGPQFIFQYYREEENGRGNFPPRFSGLQFPNYSSELNVNALELDDSALYLCASSSTGNDSPLHFGNGTRLTVT.